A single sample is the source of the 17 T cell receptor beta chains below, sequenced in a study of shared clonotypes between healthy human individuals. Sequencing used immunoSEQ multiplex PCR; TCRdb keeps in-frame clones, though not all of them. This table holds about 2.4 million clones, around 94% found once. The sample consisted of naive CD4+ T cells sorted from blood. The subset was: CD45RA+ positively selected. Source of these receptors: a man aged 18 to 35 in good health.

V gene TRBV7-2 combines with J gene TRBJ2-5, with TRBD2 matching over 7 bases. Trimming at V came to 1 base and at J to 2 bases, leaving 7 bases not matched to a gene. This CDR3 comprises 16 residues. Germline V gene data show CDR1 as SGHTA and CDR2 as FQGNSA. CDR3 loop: CASSLVGGWAQETQYF. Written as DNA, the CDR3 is TGTGCCAGCAGCTTAGTCGGGGGGTGGGCTCAAGAGACCCAGTACTTC.

The CDR3 nucleotides read TGTGCCAGCAGCGTAGGGGAGTTGAGCAATCAGCCCCAGCATTTT. Protein product: CASSVGELSNQPQHF. The chain carries TRBV9 and TRBJ1-5; D is unclear. This CDR3 has 15 residues. V lost 0 bases, J lost 1 base, and 8 bases lay in between. Germline assignment: CDR1 SGDLS and CDR2 YYNGEE.

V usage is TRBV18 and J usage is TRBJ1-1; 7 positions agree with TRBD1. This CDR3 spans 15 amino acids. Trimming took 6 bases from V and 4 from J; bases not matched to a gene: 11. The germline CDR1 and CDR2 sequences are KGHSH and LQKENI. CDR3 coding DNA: TGTGCCAGCTCGCAGGGGGTCGTGGAGGGCACTGAAGCTTTCTTT. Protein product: CASSQGVVEGTEAFF. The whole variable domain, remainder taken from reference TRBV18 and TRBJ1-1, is NAGVMQNPRHLVRRRGQEARLRCSPMKGHSHVYWYRQLPEEGLKFMVYLQKENIIDESGMPKERFSAEFPKEGPSILRIQQVVRGDSAAYFCASSQGVVEGTEAFFGQGTRLTVV.

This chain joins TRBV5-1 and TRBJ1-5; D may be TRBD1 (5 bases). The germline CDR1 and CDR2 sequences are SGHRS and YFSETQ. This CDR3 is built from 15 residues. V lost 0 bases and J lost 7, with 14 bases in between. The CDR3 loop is CASSLGGGSDQPQHF. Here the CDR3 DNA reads TGCGCCAGCAGCTTGGGTGGGGGGTCGGACCAGCCCCAGCATTTT.

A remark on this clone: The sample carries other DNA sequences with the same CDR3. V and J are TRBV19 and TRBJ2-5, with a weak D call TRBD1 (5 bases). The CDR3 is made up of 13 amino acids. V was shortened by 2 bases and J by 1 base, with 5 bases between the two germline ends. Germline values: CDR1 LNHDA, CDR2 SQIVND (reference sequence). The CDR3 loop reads CASSITGQETQYF. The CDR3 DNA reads TGTGCCAGTAGTATAACAGGCCAAGAGACCCAGTACTTC.

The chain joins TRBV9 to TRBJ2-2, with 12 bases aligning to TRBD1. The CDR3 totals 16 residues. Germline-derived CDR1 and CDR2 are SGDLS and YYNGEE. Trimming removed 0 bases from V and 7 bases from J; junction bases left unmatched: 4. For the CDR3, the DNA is TGTGCCAGCAGCGTAGTGAGGGACAGGGGGCGCGGGGAGCTGTTTTTT. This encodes CASSVVRDRGRGELFF.

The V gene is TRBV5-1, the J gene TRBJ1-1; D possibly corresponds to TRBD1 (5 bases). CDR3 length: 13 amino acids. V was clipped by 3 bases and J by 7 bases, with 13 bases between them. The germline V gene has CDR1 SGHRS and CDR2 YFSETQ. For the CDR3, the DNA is TGCGCCAGCAGCTCGGGACCCGCGCTTGAAGCTTTCTTT. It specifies CASSSGPALEAFF.

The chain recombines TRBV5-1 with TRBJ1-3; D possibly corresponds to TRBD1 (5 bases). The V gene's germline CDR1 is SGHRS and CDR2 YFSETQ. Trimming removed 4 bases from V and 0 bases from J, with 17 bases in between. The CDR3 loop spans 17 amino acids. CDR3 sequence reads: CASSLPDNINSGNTIYF. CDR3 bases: TGCGCCAGCAGCCTCCCGGACAACATCAACTCTGGAAACACCATATATTTT. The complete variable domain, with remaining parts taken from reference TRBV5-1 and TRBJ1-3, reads KAGVTQTPRYLIKTRGQQVTLSCSPISGHRSVSWYQQTPGQGLQFLFEYFSETQRNKGNFPGRFSGRQFSNSRSEMNVSTLELGDSALYLCASSLPDNINSGNTIYFGEGSWLTVV.

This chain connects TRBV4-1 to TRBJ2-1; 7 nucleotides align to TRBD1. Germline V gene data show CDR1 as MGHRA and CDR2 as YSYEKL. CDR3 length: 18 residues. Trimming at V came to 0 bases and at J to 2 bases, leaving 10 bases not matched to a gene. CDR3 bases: TGCGCCAGCAGCCAAGATCATTTAGGGCAGGGGGCCTACAATGAGCAGTTCTTC. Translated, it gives CASSQDHLGQGAYNEQFF.

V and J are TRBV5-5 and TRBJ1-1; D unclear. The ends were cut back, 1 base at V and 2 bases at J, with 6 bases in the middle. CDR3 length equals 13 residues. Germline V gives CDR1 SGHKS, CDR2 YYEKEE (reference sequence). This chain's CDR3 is CASSLSRNTEAFF. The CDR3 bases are TGTGCCAGCAGCTTGTCGCGAAACACTGAAGCTTTCTTT. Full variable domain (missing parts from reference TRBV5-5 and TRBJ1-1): DAGVTQSPTHLIKTRGQQVTLRCSPISGHKSVSWYQQVLGQGPQFIFQYYEKEERGRGNFPDRFSARQFPNYSSELNVNALLLGDSALYLCASSLSRNTEAFFGQGTRLTVV.

CDR3 DNA: TGTGCCAGCAGTGTTCCGGCTGACAGGAGAATAGCCAACGTCCTGACTTTC. Translated, it gives CASSVPADRRIANVLTF. The J gene is TRBJ2-6, the V gene TRBV2; the D gene is possibly TRBD1 (6 bases). Germline lookup yields CDR1 SNHLY and CDR2 FYNNEI. Trimming removed 4 bases at V and 7 bases at J, with 20 bases between. The CDR3 consists of 17 residues.

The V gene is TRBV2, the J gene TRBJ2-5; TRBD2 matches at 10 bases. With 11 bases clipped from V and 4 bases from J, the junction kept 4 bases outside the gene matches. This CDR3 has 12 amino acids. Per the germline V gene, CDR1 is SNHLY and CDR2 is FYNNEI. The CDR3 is CAGRLAGETQYF. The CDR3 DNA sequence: TGTGCCGGTCGACTAGCGGGAGAGACCCAGTACTTC.

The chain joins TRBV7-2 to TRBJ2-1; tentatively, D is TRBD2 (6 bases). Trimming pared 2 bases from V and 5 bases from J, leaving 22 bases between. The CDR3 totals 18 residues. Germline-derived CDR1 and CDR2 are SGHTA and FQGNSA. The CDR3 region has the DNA TGTGCCAGCAGCTTAAAAATTACAGCGGAGGGGCCGAACAATGAGCAGTTCTTC. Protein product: CASSLKITAEGPNNEQFF.

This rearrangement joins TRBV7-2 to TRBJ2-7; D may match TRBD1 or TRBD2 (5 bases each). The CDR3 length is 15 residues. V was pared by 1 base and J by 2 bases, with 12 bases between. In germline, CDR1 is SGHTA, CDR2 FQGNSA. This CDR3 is CASSLVGDPAYEQYF. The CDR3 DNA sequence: TGTGCCAGCAGCTTAGTAGGGGACCCCGCCTACGAGCAGTACTTC.

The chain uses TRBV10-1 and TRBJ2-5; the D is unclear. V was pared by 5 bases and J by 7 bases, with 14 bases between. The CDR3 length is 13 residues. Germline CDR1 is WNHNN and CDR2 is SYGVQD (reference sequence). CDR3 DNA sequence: TGCGCCAGCAGTCCCGGGTACGCAGGGACCCAGTACTTC. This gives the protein CASSPGYAGTQYF.

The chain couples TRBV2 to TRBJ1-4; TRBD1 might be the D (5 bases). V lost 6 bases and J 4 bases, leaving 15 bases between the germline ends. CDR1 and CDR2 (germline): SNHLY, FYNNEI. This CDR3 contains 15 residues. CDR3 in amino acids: CASRAGGTYNEKLFF. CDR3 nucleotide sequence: TGTGCCAGCAGGGCTGGCGGGACGTATAATGAAAAACTGTTTTTT.

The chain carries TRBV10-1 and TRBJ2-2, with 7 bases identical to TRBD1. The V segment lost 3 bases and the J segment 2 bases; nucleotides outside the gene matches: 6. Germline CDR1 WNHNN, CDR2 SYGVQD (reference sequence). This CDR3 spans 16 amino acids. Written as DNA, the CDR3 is TGCGCCAGCAGTGAAGGACAGGTCCCTAACACCGGGGAGCTGTTTTTT. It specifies CASSEGQVPNTGELFF.